The TCR beta chain described here comes from a study of graft-versus-host responses after intestinal transplantation. Whole-study findings and limits: GvH clones surfaced in recipient marrow, some emerging earlier in ileum or blood.

Regarding this clone: What it recognizes is unknown.

TCRdb's copy holds only in-frame clones and misses some; the assay was immunoSEQ multiplex PCR. Here the sample spans 30,000 to 50,000 clones, more than 90% being singletons. The CDR3 is 17 amino acids. The J segment lost 3 bases and the V segment lost 0 bases, leaving 8 bases of the junction unmatched. CDR1 and CDR2 from the germline V gene are SGDLS and YYNGEE. The chain recombines TRBV9 with TRBJ2-3; 9 nucleotides agree with TRBD2. The TCR was taken from a human donor who was the organ donor for an intestinal transplant. The source was unstimulated CD8+ T cells sorted from spleen or lymph node cells, collected before transplant. DNA for the CDR3: TGTGCCAGCAGCGTAGAAGGCGGGGGGGCCTCAACAGATACGCAGTATTTT. Translated, it gives CASSVEGGGASTDTQYF. Combining the CDR3 with reference TRBV9 and TRBJ2-3 gives the whole variable domain DSGVTQTPKHLITATGQRVTLRCSPRSGDLSVYWYQQSLDQGLQFLIQYYNGEERAKGNILERFSAQQFPDLHSELNLSSLELGDSALYFCASSVEGGGASTDTQYFGPGTRLTVL.